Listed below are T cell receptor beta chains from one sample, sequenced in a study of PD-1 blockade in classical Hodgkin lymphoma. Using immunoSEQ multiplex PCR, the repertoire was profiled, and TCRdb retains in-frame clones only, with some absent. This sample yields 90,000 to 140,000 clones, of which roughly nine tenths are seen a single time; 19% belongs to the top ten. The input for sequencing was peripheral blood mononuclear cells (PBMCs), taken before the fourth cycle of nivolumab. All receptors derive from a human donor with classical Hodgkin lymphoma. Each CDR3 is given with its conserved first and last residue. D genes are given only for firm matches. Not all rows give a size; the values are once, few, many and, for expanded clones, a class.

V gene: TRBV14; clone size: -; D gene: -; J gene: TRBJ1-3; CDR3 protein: CASSQDLSGNTIYF; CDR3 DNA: TGTGCCAGCAGCCAAGATCTATCTGGAAACACCATATATTTT
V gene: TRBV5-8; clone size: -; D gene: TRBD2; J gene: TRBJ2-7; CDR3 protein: CASSYRLAGASYEQYF; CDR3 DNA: TGTGCCAGCAGCTACCGACTAGCGGGAGCCTCCTACGAGCAGTACTTC
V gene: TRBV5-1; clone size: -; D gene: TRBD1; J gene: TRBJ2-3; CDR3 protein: CASSLQGGGDTQYF; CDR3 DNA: TGCGCCAGCAGCTTGCAAGGGGGCGGAGATACGCAGTATTTT
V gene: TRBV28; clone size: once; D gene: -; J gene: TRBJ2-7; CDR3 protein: CASSLTPGVTYEQYF; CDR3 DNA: TGTGCCAGCAGTTTAACCCCTGGGGTAACCTACGAGCAGTACTTC
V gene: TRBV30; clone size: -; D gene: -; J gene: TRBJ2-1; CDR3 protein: CAWSSYEWDEQFF; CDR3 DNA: TGTGCCTGGAGTTCTTACGAATGGGATGAGCAGTTCTTC
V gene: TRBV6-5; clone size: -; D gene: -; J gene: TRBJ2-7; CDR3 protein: CASSYDGTYEQYF; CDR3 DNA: TGTGCCAGCAGTTACGACGGAACCTACGAGCAGTACTTC
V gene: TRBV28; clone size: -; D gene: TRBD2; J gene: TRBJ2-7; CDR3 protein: CASSLVAGVGYEQYF; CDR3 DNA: TGTGCCAGCAGTTTGGTGGCGGGAGTAGGGTACGAGCAGTACTTC
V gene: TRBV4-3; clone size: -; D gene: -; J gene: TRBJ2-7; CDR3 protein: CASSQDGAVPYEQYF; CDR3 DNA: TGCGCCAGCAGCCAAGATGGAGCAGTACCCTACGAGCAGTACTTC
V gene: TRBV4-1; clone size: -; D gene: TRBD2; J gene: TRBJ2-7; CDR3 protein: CASSSQTSGRSYEQYF; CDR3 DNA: TGCGCCAGCAGCTCCCAGACTAGCGGGAGGTCCTACGAGCAGTACTTC
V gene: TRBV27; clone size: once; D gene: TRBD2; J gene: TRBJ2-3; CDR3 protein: CASSLAGGPNTQYF; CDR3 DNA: TGTGCCAGCAGTTTAGCGGGAGGGCCTAATACGCAGTATTTT
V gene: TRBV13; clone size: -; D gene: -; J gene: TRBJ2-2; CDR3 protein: CASSPTGHVTGELFF; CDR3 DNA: TGTGCCAGCAGCCCGACGGGACACGTCACCGGGGAGCTGTTTTTT
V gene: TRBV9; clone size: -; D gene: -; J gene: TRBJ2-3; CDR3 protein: CASSVRLSSQYF; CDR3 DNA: TGTGCCAGCAGCGTAAGGCTCAGTTCGCAGTATTTT
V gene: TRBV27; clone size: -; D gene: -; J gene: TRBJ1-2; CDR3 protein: CASSFLQGMDGYTF; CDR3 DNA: TGTGCCAGCAGTTTCCTACAGGGAATGGATGGCTACACCTTC
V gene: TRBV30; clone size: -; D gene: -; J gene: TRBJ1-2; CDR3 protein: CAWEDGRGTRYGYTF; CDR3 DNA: TGTGCCTGGGAAGACGGAAGGGGGACTCGGTATGGCTACACCTTC
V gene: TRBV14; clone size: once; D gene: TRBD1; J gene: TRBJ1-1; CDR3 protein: CASSQGGTGGIAEAFF; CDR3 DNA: TGTGCCAGCAGCCAAGGCGGGACAGGGGGTATTGCTGAAGCTTTCTTT